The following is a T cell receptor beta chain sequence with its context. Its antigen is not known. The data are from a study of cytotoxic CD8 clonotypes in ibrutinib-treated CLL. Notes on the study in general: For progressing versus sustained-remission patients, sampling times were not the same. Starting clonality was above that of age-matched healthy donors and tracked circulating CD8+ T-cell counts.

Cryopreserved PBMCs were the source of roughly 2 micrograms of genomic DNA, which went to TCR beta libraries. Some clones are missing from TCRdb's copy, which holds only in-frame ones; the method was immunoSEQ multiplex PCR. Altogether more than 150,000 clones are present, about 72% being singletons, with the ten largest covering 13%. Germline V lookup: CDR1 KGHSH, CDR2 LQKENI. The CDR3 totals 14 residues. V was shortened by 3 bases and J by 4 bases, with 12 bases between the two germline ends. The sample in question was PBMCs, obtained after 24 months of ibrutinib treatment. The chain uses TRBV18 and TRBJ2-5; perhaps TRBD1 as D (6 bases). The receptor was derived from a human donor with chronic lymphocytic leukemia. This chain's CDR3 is CASSPTGSAETQYF. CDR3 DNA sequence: TGTGCCAGCTCACCTACAGGGTCGGCAGAGACCCAGTACTTC.